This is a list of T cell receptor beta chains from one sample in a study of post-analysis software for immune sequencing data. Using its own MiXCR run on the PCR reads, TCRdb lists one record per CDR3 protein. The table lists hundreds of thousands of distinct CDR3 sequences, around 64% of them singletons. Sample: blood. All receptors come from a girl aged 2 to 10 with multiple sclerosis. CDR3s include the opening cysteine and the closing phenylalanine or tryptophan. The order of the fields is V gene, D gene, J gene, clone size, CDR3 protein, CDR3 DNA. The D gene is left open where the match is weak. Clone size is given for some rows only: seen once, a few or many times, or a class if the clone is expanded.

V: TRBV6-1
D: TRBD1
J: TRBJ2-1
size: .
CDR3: CASSRTGFDDVQFF
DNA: TGTGCCAGCTCCAGGACAGGGTTTGACGATGTGCAGTTCTTC

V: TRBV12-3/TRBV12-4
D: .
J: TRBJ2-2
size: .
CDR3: CASRSQVNTGELFF
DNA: TGTGCCAGCAGAAGTCAGGTGAACACCGGGGAGCTGTTTTTT

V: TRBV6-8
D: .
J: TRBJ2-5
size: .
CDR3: CASSYSIPETQYF
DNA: TGTGCCAGCAGTTACTCGATTCCTGAGACCCAGTACTTC

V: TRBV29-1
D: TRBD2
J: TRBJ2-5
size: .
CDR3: CSVGGGRAGNEQYF
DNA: TGCAGCGTTGGAGGTGGGAGGGCGGGAAATGAGCAGTACTTC

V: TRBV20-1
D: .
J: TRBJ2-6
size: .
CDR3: CSARGIKGESGANVLTF
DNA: TGCAGTGCTAGAGGAATAAAAGGGGAATCTGGGGCCAACGTCCTGACTTTC

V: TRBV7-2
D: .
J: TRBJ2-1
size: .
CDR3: CASSLLGINYNEQFF
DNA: TGTGCCAGCAGCTTATTGGGGATTAACTACAATGAGCAGTTCTTC

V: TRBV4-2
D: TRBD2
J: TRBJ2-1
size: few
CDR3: CASSQDLSGGPEQFF
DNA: TGTGCCAGCAGCCAAGATCTATCGGGAGGCCCTGAGCAGTTCTTC

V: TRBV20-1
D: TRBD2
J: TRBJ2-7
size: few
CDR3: CSARGSGRNYEQYF
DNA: TGCAGTGCTAGAGGAAGCGGGAGAAACTACGAGCAGTACTTC

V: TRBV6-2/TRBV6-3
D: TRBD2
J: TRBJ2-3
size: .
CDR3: CASRIRGGTDTQYF
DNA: TGTGCCAGCAGGATCCGGGGGGGCACAGATACGCAGTATTTT

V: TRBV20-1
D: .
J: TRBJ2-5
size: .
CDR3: CSARDRAWETQYF
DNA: TGCAGTGCTAGAGATCGGGCTTGGGAGACCCAGTACTTC

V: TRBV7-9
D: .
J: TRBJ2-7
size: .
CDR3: CASSDRLVGYEQYF
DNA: TGTGCCAGCAGCGATCGACTAGTAGGGTACGAGCAGTACTTC

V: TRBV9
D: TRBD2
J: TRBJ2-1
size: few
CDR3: CASSVTPGGGVAGNEQFF
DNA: TGTGCCAGCAGCGTCACGCCCGGCGGGGGGGTAGCGGGGAATGAGCAGTTCTTC

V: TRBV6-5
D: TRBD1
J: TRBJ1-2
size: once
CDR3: CASSRTGAHNYGYTF
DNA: TGTGCCAGCAGCAGGACAGGGGCCCATAACTATGGCTACACCTTC

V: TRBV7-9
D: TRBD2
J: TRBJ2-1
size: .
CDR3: CASSLDRTSGPYNEQFF
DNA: TGTGCCAGCAGCTTAGATAGGACTAGCGGACCCTACAATGAGCAGTTCTTC

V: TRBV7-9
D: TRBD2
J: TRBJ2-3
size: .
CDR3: CASSPGLEDVTQYF
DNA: TGTGCCAGCAGCCCGGGACTAGAGGATGTTACGCAGTATTTT

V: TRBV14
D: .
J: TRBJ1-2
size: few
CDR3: CAGSLSLGSAYGYTF
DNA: TGTGCCGGCAGCCTCAGTCTCGGGTCGGCTTATGGCTACACCTTC

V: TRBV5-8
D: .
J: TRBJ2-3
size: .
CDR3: CASSLEVVLGTDTQYF
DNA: TGTGCCAGCAGCTTGGAGGTGGTCTTAGGCACAGATACGCAGTATTTT

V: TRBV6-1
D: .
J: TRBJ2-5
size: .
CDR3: CASSEGGHSEETQYF
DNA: TGTGCCAGCAGTGAAGGGGGCCACAGCGAAGAGACCCAGTACTTC

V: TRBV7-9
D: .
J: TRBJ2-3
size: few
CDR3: CASSPPTRQKHTDTQYF
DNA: TGTGCCAGCAGCCCTCCTACGAGACAAAAGCATACAGATACGCAGTATTTT

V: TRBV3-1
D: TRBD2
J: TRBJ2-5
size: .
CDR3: CASSASGDNQETQYF
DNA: TGTGCCAGCAGCGCTAGCGGGGATAACCAAGAGACCCAGTACTTC

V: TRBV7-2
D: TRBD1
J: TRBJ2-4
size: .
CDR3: CASSLHRGNIQYF
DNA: TGTGCCAGCAGCTTACACAGGGGGAACATTCAGTACTTC

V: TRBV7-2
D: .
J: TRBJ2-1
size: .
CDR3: CASSPKGRIYNEQFF
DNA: TGTGCCAGCAGCCCAAAAGGACGGATATACAATGAGCAGTTCTTC

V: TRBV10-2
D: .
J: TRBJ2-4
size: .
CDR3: CASSWGMDKNIQYF
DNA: TGCGCCAGCAGCTGGGGAATGGACAAAAACATTCAGTACTTC

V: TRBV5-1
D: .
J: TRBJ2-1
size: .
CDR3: CASSGGSLLDEQFF
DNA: TGCGCCAGCAGCGGAGGATCTCTCCTCGATGAGCAGTTCTTC

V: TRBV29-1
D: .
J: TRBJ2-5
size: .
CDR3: CSVEDTLETQYF
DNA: TGCAGCGTTGAAGATACCCTAGAGACCCAGTACTTC

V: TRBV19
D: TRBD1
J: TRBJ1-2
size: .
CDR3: CASIQGQEVGGCTF
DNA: TGTGCCAGTATCCAGGGACAGGAGGTGGGAGGCTGCACCTTC

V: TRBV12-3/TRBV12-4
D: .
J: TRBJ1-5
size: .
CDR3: CASSSRAMGNQPQHF
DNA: TGTGCCAGCAGTTCCCGGGCGATGGGCAATCAGCCCCAGCATTTT

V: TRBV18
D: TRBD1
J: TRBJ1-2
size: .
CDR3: CASSPLPTGTGGDYGYTF
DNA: TGTGCCAGCTCACCCCTTCCAACCGGGACAGGGGGCGACTATGGCTACACCTTC

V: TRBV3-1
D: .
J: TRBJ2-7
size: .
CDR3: CASSQGIGGEQYF
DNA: TGTGCCAGCAGCCAAGGAATAGGGGGGGAGCAGTACTTC

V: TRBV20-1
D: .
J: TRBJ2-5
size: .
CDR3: CSALGRVYTQYF
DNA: TGCAGTGCCTTGGGACGGGTGTACACCCAGTACTTC

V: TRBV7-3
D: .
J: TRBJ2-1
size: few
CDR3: CASSFTPGVNEQFF
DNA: TGTGCCAGCAGCTTTACCCCAGGAGTCAATGAGCAGTTCTTC

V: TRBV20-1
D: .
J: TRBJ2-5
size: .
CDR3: CSARDERYQETQYF
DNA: TGCAGTGCTAGAGATGAGCGGTACCAAGAGACCCAGTACTTC

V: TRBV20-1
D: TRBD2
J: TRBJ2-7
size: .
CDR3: CSAPGSASGSGTYEQYF
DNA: TGCAGTGCTCCCGGGTCGGCTAGCGGGTCGGGTACCTACGAGCAGTACTTC

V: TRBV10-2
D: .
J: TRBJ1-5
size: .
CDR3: CASSEWDTRNQPQHF
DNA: TGCGCCAGCAGTGAGTGGGACACCCGCAATCAGCCCCAGCATTTT

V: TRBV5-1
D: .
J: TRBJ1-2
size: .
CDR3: CASSNGRPNGGYTF
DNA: TGCGCCAGCAGTAACGGGCGACCCAACGGGGGCTACACCTTC

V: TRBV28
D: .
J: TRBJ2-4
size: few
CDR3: CASSSLTAKNIQYF
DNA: TGTGCCAGCAGTTCCTTGACAGCCAAAAACATTCAGTACTTC